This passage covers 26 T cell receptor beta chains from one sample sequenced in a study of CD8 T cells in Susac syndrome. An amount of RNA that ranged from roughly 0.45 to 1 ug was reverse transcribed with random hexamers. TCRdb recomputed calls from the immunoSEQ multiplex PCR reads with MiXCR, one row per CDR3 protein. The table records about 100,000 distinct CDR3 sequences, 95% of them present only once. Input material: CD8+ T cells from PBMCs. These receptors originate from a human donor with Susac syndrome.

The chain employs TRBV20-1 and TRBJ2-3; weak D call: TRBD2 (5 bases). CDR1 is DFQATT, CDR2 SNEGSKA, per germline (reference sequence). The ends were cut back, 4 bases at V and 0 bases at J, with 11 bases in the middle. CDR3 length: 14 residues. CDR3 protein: CSANLRGSTDTQYF. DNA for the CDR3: TGCAGTGCTAACCTGCGCGGGAGCACAGATACGCAGTATTTT.

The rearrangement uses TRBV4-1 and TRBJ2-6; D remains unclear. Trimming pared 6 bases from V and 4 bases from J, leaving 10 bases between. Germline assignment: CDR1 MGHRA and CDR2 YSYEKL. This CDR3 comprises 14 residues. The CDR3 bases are TGCGCCAGCAGTGCCTTGACAGGGGCCAACGTCCTGACTTTC. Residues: CASSALTGANVLTF.

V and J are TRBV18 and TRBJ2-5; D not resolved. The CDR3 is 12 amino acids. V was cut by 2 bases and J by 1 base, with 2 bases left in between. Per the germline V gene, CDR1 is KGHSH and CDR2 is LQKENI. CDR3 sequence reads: CASSPSQETQYF. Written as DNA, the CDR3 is TGTGCCAGCTCACCAAGCCAAGAGACCCAGTACTTC.

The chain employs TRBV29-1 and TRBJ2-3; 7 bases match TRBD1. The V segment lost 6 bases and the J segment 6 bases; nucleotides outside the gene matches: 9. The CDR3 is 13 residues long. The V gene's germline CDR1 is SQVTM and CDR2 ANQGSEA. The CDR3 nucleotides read TGCAGCGTGAGAAGACAGGGAAGCGATACGCAGTATTTT. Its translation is CSVRRQGSDTQYF.

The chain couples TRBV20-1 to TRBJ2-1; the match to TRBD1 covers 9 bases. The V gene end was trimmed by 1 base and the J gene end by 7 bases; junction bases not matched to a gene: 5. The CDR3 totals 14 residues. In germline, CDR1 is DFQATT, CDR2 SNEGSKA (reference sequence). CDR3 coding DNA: TGCAGTGCTAGAGTGACAGGGGGAGTGAATGAGCAGTTCTTC. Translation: CSARVTGGVNEQFF.

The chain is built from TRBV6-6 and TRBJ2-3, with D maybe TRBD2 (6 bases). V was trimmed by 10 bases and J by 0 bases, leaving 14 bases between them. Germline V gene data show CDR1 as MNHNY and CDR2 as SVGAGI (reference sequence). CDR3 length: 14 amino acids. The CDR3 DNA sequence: TGTGCCACTTTAGCGGAAACCAGCACAGATACGCAGTATTTT. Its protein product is CATLAETSTDTQYF.

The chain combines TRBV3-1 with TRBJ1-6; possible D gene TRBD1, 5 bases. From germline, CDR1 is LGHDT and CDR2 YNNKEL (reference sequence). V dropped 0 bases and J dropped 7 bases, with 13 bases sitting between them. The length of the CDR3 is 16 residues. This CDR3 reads CASSQDGAGENSPLHF. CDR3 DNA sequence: TGTGCCAGCAGCCAAGATGGGGCCGGGGAAAATTCACCCCTCCACTTT.

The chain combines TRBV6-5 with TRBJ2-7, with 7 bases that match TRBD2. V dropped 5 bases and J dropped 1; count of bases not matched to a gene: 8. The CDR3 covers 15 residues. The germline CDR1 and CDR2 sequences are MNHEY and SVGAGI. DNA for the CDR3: TGTGCCAGCAGTCCTGGGACTACCCCTTCCTACGAGCAGTACTTC. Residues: CASSPGTTPSYEQYF.

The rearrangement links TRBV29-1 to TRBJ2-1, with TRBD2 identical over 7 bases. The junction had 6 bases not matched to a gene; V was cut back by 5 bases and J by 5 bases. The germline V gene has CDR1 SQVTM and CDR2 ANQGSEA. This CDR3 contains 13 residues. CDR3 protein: CSVQAGANNEQFF. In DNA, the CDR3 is TGCAGCGTTCAGGCGGGAGCTAACAATGAGCAGTTCTTC.

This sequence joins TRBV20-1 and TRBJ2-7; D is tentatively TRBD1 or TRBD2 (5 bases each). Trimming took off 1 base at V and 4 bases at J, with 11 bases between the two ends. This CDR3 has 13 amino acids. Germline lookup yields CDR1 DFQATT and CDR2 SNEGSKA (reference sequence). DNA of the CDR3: TGCAGTGCTAGAGCGGGCAGGGAGTACGAGCAGTACTTC. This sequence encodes CSARAGREYEQYF.

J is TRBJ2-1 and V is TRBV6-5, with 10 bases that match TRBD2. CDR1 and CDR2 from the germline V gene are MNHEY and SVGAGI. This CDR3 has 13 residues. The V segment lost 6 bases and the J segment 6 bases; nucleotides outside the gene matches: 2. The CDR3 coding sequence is TGTGCCAGCAGGCTAGCGGGAGTCAATGAGCAGTTCTTC. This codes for CASRLAGVNEQFF.

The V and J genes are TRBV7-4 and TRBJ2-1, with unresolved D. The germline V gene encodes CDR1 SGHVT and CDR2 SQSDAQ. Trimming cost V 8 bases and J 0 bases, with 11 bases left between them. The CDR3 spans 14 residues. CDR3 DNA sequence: TGTGCCAGCCGGACCCATTCCTCCTACAATGAGCAGTTCTTC. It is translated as CASRTHSSYNEQFF.

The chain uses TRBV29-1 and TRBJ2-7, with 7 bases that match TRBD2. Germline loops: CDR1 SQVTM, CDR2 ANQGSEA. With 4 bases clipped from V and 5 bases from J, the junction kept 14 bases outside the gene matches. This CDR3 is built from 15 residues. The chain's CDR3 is CSVVFLRGKSNEQYF. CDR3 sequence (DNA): TGCAGCGTTGTTTTTTTGCGGGGGAAGAGCAACGAGCAGTACTTC.

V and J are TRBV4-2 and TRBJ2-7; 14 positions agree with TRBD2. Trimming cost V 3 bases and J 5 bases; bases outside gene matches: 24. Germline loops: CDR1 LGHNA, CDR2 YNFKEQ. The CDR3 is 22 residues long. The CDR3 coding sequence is TGTGCCAGCAGCCACCGAGGGACAGACCGACTAGCGGGAGGGTCCGCCGCCCACGAGCAGTACTTC. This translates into CASSHRGTDRLAGGSAAHEQYF.

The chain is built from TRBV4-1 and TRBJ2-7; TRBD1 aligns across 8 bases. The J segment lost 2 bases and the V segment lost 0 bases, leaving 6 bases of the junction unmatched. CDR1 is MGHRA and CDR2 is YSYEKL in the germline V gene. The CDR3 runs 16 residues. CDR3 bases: TGCGCCAGCAGCCAAGATCAGGGGGCAAAAGCCTACGAGCAGTACTTC. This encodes CASSQDQGAKAYEQYF.

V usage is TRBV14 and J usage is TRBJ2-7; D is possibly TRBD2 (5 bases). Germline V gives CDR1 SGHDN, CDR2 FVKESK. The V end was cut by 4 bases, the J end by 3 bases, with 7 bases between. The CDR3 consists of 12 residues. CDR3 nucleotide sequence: TGTGCCAGCAGCCTGGACTTCTACGAGCAGTACTTC. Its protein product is CASSLDFYEQYF. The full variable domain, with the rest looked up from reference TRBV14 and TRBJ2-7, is EAGVTQFPSHSVIEKGQTVTLRCDPISGHDNLYWYRRVMGKEIKFLLHFVKESKQDESGMPNNRFLAERTGGTYSTLKVQPAELEDSGVYFCASSLDFYEQYFGPGTRLTVT.

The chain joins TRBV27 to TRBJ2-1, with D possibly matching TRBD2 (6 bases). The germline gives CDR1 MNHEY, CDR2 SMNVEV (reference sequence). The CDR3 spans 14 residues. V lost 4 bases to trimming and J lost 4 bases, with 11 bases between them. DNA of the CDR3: TGTGCCAGCAGTTCGGGACTCCATTACAATGAGCAGTTCTTC. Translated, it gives CASSSGLHYNEQFF.

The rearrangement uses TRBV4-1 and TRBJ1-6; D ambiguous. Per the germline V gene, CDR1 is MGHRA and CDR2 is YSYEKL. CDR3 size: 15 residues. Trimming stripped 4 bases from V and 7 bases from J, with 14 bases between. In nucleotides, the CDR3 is TGCGCCAGCAGCCCCGGGCTGGAAGCAAATTCACCCCTCCACTTT. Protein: CASSPGLEANSPLHF.

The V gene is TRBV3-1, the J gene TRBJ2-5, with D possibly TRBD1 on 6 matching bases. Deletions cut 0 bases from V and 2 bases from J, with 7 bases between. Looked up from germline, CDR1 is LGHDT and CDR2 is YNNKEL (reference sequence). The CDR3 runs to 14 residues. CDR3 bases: TGTGCCAGCAGCCAAGAAACAGGGCAAGAGACCCAGTACTTC. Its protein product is CASSQETGQETQYF.

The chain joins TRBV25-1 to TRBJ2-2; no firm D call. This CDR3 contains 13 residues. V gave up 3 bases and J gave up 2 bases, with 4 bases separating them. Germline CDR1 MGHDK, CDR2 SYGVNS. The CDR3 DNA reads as TGTGCCAGCAGTGAGAGTAACACCGGGGAGCTGTTTTTT. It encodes CASSESNTGELFF.

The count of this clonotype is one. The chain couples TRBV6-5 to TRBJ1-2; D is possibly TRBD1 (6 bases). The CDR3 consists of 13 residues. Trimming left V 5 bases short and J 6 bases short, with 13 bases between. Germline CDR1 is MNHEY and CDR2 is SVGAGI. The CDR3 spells CASSKQQGHGYTF. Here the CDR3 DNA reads TGTGCCAGCAGTAAGCAACAGGGCCATGGCTACACCTTC.

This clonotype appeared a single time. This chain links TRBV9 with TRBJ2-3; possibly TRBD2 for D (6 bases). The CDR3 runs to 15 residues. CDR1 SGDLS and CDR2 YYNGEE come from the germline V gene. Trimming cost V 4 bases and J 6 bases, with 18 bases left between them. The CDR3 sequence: CASSPIPGLPDTQYF. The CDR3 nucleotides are TGTGCCAGCAGCCCCATTCCGGGACTCCCGGATACGCAGTATTTT.

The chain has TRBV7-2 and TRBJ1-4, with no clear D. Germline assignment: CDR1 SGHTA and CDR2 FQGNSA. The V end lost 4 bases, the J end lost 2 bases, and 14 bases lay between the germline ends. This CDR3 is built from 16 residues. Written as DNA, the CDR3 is TGTGCCAGCAGCTCGGGCAAGGGATTCACTAATGAAAAACTGTTTTTT. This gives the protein CASSSGKGFTNEKLFF.

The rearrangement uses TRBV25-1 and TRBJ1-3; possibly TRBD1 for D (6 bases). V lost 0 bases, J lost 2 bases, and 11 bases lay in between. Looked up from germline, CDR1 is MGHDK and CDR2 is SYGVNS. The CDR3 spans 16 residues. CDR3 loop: CASSEYQGPAGNTIYF. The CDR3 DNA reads TGTGCCAGCAGTGAATATCAGGGGCCAGCTGGAAACACCATATATTTT.

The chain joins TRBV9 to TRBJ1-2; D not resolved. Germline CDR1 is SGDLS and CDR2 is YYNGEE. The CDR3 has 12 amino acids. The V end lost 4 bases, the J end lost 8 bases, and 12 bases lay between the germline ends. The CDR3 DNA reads TGTGCCAGCAGCCCCCCGAGGTACGGCTACACCTTC. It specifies CASSPPRYGYTF.

The CDR3 loop reads CASSNTRGWQPQHF. The CDR3 DNA reads as TGTGCCAGCAGCAACACCAGGGGATGGCAGCCCCAGCATTTT. The chain combines TRBV28 with TRBJ1-5, with D perhaps matching TRBD1 (6 bases). Per the germline V gene, CDR1 is MDHEN and CDR2 is SYDVKM. The CDR3 contains 14 residues. V was cut by 6 bases and J by 7 bases, with 16 bases left in between.